The 22 T cell receptor beta chains below come from one sample, sequenced in a study of OX40 agonist ivuxolimab in advanced cancers. Using immunoSEQ multiplex PCR, the repertoire was profiled, and TCRdb retains in-frame clones only, with some absent. The profile shows around 74,000 clones, around nine tenths of them singletons. The starting material was CD4+ or CD8+ T cells sorted from blood, obtained in a trial of the OX40 agonist ivuxolimab. The receptors were gathered from an adult with an advanced solid tumor such as melanoma, head and neck, liver or kidney cancer.

This chain links TRBV28 with TRBJ2-1; D is unclear. CDR1 and CDR2 (germline): MDHEN, SYDVKM. This CDR3 comprises 13 residues. V was shortened by 7 bases and J by 5 bases, with 12 bases between the two germline ends. The CDR3 protein is CASTGSSNNEQFF. The CDR3 region has the DNA TGTGCCAGCACGGGTAGCTCGAACAATGAGCAGTTCTTC.

In this sample, this clone turned up a few times. This rearrangement joins TRBV2 to TRBJ2-7; D not resolved. Germline CDR1 reads SNHLY; CDR2 reads FYNNEI. There are 12 residues in the CDR3. V was shortened by 7 bases and J by 7 bases, with 14 bases between the two germline ends. CDR3 nucleotide sequence: TGTGCCAGCACCAACCAAGCCGGAGAGCAGTACTTC. It encodes CASTNQAGEQYF. The complete variable domain, with remaining parts taken from reference TRBV2 and TRBJ2-7, reads EPEVTQTPSHQVTQMGQEVILRCVPISNHLYFYWYRQILGQKVEFLVSFYNNEISEKSEIFDDQFSVERPDGSNFTLKIRSTKLEDSAMYFCASTNQAGEQYFGPGTRLTVT.

The sample holds one count of this clone. This rearrangement joins TRBV18 to TRBJ2-2; 7 bases match TRBD1. Trimming cost V 3 bases and J 5 bases; bases outside gene matches: 0. The CDR3 contains 13 residues. CDR1 is KGHSH and CDR2 is LQKENI in the germline V gene. The CDR3 is CASSPDRTGELFF. Here the CDR3 DNA reads TGTGCCAGCTCACCGGACAGGACCGGGGAGCTGTTTTTT. Full variable domain (rest looked up from reference TRBV18 and TRBJ2-2): NAGVMQNPRHLVRRRGQEARLRCSPMKGHSHVYWYRQLPEEGLKFMVYLQKENIIDESGMPKERFSAEFPKEGPSILRIQQVVRGDSAAYFCASSPDRTGELFFGEGSRLTVL.

The V call is TRBV7-2, the J call TRBJ2-2; D gene ambiguous. Germline CDR1 and CDR2: SGHTA and FQGNSA. The CDR3 runs to 12 residues. Trimming took 1 base from V and 6 from J, leaving 3 bases between them. This CDR3 reads CASSLGPGELFF. The CDR3 DNA sequence: TGTGCCAGCAGCTTAGGTCCCGGGGAGCTGTTTTTT.

With regard to this clone: One end of the junction fails to match germline, which may point to a read error. The chain uses TRBV7-9 and TRBJ2-2, with TRBD1 matching over 8 bases. The length of the CDR3 is 12 residues. Germline CDR1 SEHNR, CDR2 FQNEAQ (reference sequence). The CDR3 protein is CASSVSDRVTRF. CDR3 coding DNA: TGTGCCAGCAGCGTCTCGGACAGGGTGACCCGTTTT.

This chain connects TRBV18 to TRBJ1-4; a possible D gene is TRBD1 (5 bases). The CDR3 length is 16 residues. The V gene's germline CDR1 is KGHSH and CDR2 LQKENI. Trimming left V 5 bases short and J 3 bases short, with 16 bases between. Written as DNA, the CDR3 is TGTGCCAGCTCAAGAAACTTTCAGGGATCTAATGAAAAACTGTTTTTT. Translation gives CASSRNFQGSNEKLFF. Together with reference TRBV18 and TRBJ1-4, the CDR3 gives the full variable domain: NAGVMQNPRHLVRRRGQEARLRCSPMKGHSHVYWYRQLPEEGLKFMVYLQKENIIDESGMPKERFSAEFPKEGPSILRIQQVVRGDSAAYFCASSRNFQGSNEKLFFGSGTQLSVL.

The rearrangement links TRBV5-1 to TRBJ2-2, with a weak D call TRBD1 (5 bases). Per germline, CDR1 SGHRS and CDR2 YFSETQ. The CDR3 totals 14 residues. Trimming took off 4 bases at V and 0 bases at J, with 7 bases between the two ends. In DNA form, the CDR3 reads TGCGCCAGCAGCCCCAGGGCGAACACCGGGGAGCTGTTTTTT. It yields the protein CASSPRANTGELFF.

This sequence joins TRBV7-9 and TRBJ1-1; 9 positions match TRBD1. CDR3 length equals 16 residues. The germline gives CDR1 SEHNR, CDR2 FQNEAQ (reference sequence). V gave up 5 bases and J gave up 0 bases; unmatched junction bases: 7. The CDR3 spells CASSPSDRGVNTEAFF. Here the CDR3 DNA reads TGTGCCAGCAGCCCTTCGGACAGGGGAGTGAACACTGAAGCTTTCTTT.

In its sample, this clone was seen a few times. The chain carries TRBV5-1 and TRBJ1-5; 7 bases are a match to TRBD1. The J segment lost 4 bases and the V segment lost 4 bases, leaving 8 bases of the junction unmatched. Germline CDR1 is SGHRS and CDR2 is YFSETQ. The CDR3 is 15 residues long. CDR3 sequence: CASSKLGTANQPQHF. CDR3 coding DNA: TGCGCCAGCAGCAAACTCGGGACAGCTAATCAGCCCCAGCATTTT.

CDR3 sequence: CASSAAGDSYNEQFF. The CDR3 DNA is TGTGCCAGCAGCGCCGCGGGGGACAGTTACAATGAGCAGTTCTTC. V is TRBV7-2 and J is TRBJ2-1, with D perhaps given as TRBD1 or TRBD2 (7 bases each). CDR3 length: 15 residues. Per the germline V gene, CDR1 is SGHTA and CDR2 is FQGNSA. The germline V and J ends were trimmed by 5 bases and 4 bases, with 15 bases remaining between them.

The chain carries TRBV19 and TRBJ1-1; possible D gene TRBD1, 6 bases. Germline V gene data show CDR1 as LNHDA and CDR2 as SQIVND (reference sequence). Trimming pared 0 bases from V and 5 bases from J, leaving 7 bases between. This CDR3 comprises 13 residues. CDR3 in amino acids: CASSIETGTEAFF. DNA of the CDR3: TGTGCCAGTAGTATAGAGACAGGAACTGAAGCTTTCTTT.

The rearrangement uses TRBV18 and TRBJ2-3, with 11 bases lining up with TRBD1. This CDR3 spans 14 amino acids. With 3 bases clipped from V and 5 bases from J, the junction kept 1 base outside the gene matches. CDR1 is KGHSH, CDR2 LQKENI, per germline. CDR3 sequence: CASSPGQGEDTQYF. In DNA, the CDR3 is TGTGCCAGCTCACCGGGACAGGGGGAAGATACGCAGTATTTT. The entire variable domain, with the rest obtained from reference TRBV18 and TRBJ2-3, is as follows: NAGVMQNPRHLVRRRGQEARLRCSPMKGHSHVYWYRQLPEEGLKFMVYLQKENIIDESGMPKERFSAEFPKEGPSILRIQQVVRGDSAAYFCASSPGQGEDTQYFGPGTRLTVL.

The V and J genes are TRBV4-2 and TRBJ2-7, with D perhaps TRBD1 (6 bases). The length of the CDR3 is 14 residues. V was clipped by 1 base and J by 4 bases, with 11 bases between them. Germline V gene data show CDR1 as LGHNA and CDR2 as YNFKEQ. CDR3 residues: CASSQVPRGYEQYF. The DNA for the CDR3 is TGTGCCAGCAGCCAAGTACCCAGGGGATACGAGCAGTACTTC.

The chain couples TRBV5-6 to TRBJ2-5; D call uncertain. Per germline, CDR1 SGHDT and CDR2 YYEEEE. Trimming stripped 10 bases from V and 0 bases from J, with 13 bases between. CDR3 length equals 13 residues. As DNA, the CDR3 is TGTGCCTCCTCCCGGCCCGACCAAGAGACCCAGTACTTC. Its protein product is CASSRPDQETQYF. The full variable domain, in which reference TRBV5-6 and TRBJ2-5 provide the parts outside the CDR3, is DAGVTQSPTHLIKTRGQQVTLRCSPKSGHDTVSWYQQALGQGPQFIFQYYEEEERQRGNFPDRFSGHQFPNYSSELNVNALLLGDSALYLCASSRPDQETQYFGPGTRLLVL.

The J gene is TRBJ1-2, the V gene TRBV6-5, with 10 bases that match TRBD1. CDR3 size: 15 residues. With V trimmed by 3 bases and J by 1 base, 2 bases remained unmatched. Germline lookup yields CDR1 MNHEY and CDR2 SVGAGI. The CDR3 nucleotides read TGTGCCAGCAGTTATGGGACAGGGGATAACTATGGCTACACCTTC. Protein sequence: CASSYGTGDNYGYTF.

In this sample, this clone turned up once. This rearrangement joins TRBV4-1 to TRBJ2-2; D is unresolved. Germline loops: CDR1 MGHRA, CDR2 YSYEKL. Trimming removed 2 bases from V and 1 base from J, with 8 bases in between. The CDR3 loop spans 15 amino acids. This CDR3 reads CASSQPYLNTGELFF. The CDR3 DNA follows: TGCGCCAGCAGCCAACCCTACCTGAACACCGGGGAGCTGTTTTTT.

The gene calls are TRBV27 and TRBJ1-5; maybe TRBD1 (5 bases). V lost 8 bases to trimming and J lost 3 bases, with 5 bases between them. Germline CDR1 reads MNHEY; CDR2 reads SMNVEV (reference sequence). The CDR3 extends over 11 amino acids. CDR3 coding DNA: TGTGCCAGCGGGACCAATCAGCCCCAGCATTTT. It is translated as CASGTNQPQHF.

The chain is built from TRBV30 and TRBJ2-1; TRBD2 aligns across 8 bases. CDR3 length equals 14 residues. Unmatched junction bases numbered 10, after V lost 5 bases and J lost 7 bases. In germline, CDR1 is GTSNPN, CDR2 SVGIG (reference sequence). This CDR3 is CAWDPPGGRNEQFF. The CDR3 DNA reads TGTGCCTGGGATCCGCCGGGGGGGAGGAATGAGCAGTTCTTC.

Remarks on this clone: The sample has other DNA sequences that encode this CDR3 too. This chain uses TRBV6-1 with TRBJ1-2, with D perhaps TRBD1 (6 bases). This CDR3 spans 13 amino acids. CDR1 is MNHNS, CDR2 SASEGT, per germline. V was shortened by 3 bases and J by 5 bases, with 10 bases between the two germline ends. The CDR3 sequence: CASSDGGRYGYTF. The CDR3 DNA reads TGTGCCAGCAGTGATGGGGGCAGATATGGCTACACCTTC.

The genes are TRBV23-1 and TRBJ1-4; D may be TRBD1 (6 bases). TRBV23-1 is given ORF status, its function remaining uncertain. This CDR3 region has 17 residues. V dropped 8 bases and J dropped 1 base, with 20 bases sitting between them. In DNA form, the CDR3 reads TGCGCCAGCGCACAGGGAGGGAAAAGAAGAACTAATGAAAAACTGTTTTTT. Encoded protein: CASAQGGKRRTNEKLFF.

The V and J genes are TRBV7-9 and TRBJ1-5; no firm D call. CDR1 is SEHNR, CDR2 FQNEAQ, per germline (reference sequence). V lost 3 bases to trimming and J lost 5 bases, with 8 bases between them. The CDR3 is 13 residues long. In nucleotides, the CDR3 is TGTGCCAGCAGCTTTTACAGCGATCAGCCCCAGCATTTT. Residues: CASSFYSDQPQHF.

V usage is TRBV5-4 and J usage is TRBJ2-5, with no clear D. CDR3 length equals 13 residues. The germline V gene has CDR1 SGHNT and CDR2 YYREEE (reference sequence). Between the trimmed V and J ends, which lost 0 bases and 6 bases, there was a span of 9 bases. The CDR3 region has the DNA TGTGCCAGCAGCTTGGTCGGGTCAAAGACCCAGTACTTC. Protein: CASSLVGSKTQYF.